This T cell receptor (beta chain) was sequenced for a study of blood T cell repertoires in COVID-19. Across the study: The samples span acute and convalescent COVID-19 from the United States, Italy and Spain. PBMCs, B-cell-depleted T cells, or T cells were the source of the cDNA or gDNA that made up the material.

TCRdb keeps only in-frame clones here, not all; method: immunoSEQ multiplex PCR. This table holds more than 120,000 clones, about 83% found once. The sequence came from a woman aged 50 to 60 with active or convalescent COVID-19. Sequences were obtained from peripheral blood.

As DNA, the CDR3 is TGTGCCAGCAGCCCCCGTCCCGTGGAGACCCAGTACTTC. Translation gives CASSPRPVETQYF. The chain has TRBV9 and TRBJ2-5; no firm D call. Germline V lookup: CDR1 SGDLS, CDR2 YYNGEE. The CDR3 spans 13 residues. Trimming left V 4 bases short and J 5 bases short, with 12 bases between. Supplemented by reference TRBV9 and TRBJ2-5, the full variable domain reads DSGVTQTPKHLITATGQRVTLRCSPRSGDLSVYWYQQSLDQGLQFLIQYYNGEERAKGNILERFSAQQFPDLHSELNLSSLELGDSALYFCASSPRPVETQYFGPGTRLLVL.